Following are 25 T cell receptor beta chains from one sample sequenced in a study of response to subunit inactivated influenza vaccine. TCRdb processed the RT-PCR reads anew with MiXCR; each CDR3 protein has one entry. The table lists some 520,000 distinct CDR3 sequences, about 17% of them singletons. The source was CD4+ T cells sorted from PBMCs, collected roughly 24 months after vaccination. Source of these receptors: a man aged 50 to 69 who received an inactivated influenza vaccine.

V gene TRBV7-6 combines with J gene TRBJ1-5, with D uncertain. Trimming removed 2 bases from V and 6 bases from J, with 8 bases in between. CDR3 size: 13 residues. The germline V gene encodes CDR1 SGHVS and CDR2 FNYEAQ. The CDR3 DNA reads as TGTGCCAGCAGCTTACAGGAGGGTCAGCCCCAGCATTTT. Amino acid sequence: CASSLQEGQPQHF.

CDR3 coding DNA: TGTGCCAGCAGCAACGGAAGTTTTAACTATGGCTACACCTTC. It yields the protein CASSNGSFNYGYTF. The rearrangement joins TRBV21-1 to TRBJ1-2. TRBV21-1 is an annotated pseudogene. This CDR3 spans 14 amino acids.

The sample holds a few counts of this clonotype. The chain couples TRBV6-6 to TRBJ2-1; maybe TRBD2 (8 bases). There are 12 residues in the CDR3. Per germline, CDR1 MNHNY and CDR2 SVGAGI (reference sequence). Trimming removed 11 bases at V and 4 bases at J, with 12 bases between. The CDR3 DNA sequence: TGTGCCGCGGGGGGACAGTACAATGAGCAGTTCTTC. Encoded protein: CAAGGQYNEQFF.

This chain uses TRBV20-1 with TRBJ2-3; 10 nucleotides align to TRBD2. CDR1 and CDR2 from the germline V gene are DFQATT and SNEGSKA (reference sequence). This CDR3 spans 15 amino acids. Trimming took 4 bases from V and 4 from J; bases not matched to a gene: 8. The CDR3: CSAKAALAGADTQYF. The CDR3 DNA is TGCAGTGCTAAGGCCGCTCTAGCGGGAGCAGATACGCAGTATTTT.

The genes are TRBV24-1 and TRBJ2-1; TRBD2 matches at 10 bases. Germline CDR1 and CDR2: KGHDR and SFDVKD. This CDR3 spans 15 amino acids. J gave up 5 bases and V 6 bases, and 6 bases lay outside the gene matches. As DNA, the CDR3 is TGTGCCACCAGTCCCGGGACTAGCGAAAACAATGAGCAGTTCTTC. Translated, it gives CATSPGTSENNEQFF.

This chain links TRBV14 with TRBJ2-1; TRBD1 matches 8 bases. The trim removed 4 bases at V and 4 bases at J, leaving 9 bases unmatched. Germline CDR1 reads SGHDN; CDR2 reads FVKESK. The CDR3 length is 16 residues. CDR3 protein: CASSPFGQGSYNEQFF. The CDR3 bases are TGTGCCAGCAGCCCCTTTGGACAGGGCTCATACAATGAGCAGTTCTTC.

The gene calls are TRBV10-3 and TRBJ1-2; the match to TRBD1 covers 7 bases. Trimming at V came to 2 bases and at J to 2 bases, leaving 5 bases not matched to a gene. The CDR3 runs to 15 residues. Looked up from germline, CDR1 is ENHRY and CDR2 is SYGVKD. The CDR3 bases are TGTGCCATCAGTGAGAACAGGGGTTCCAACTATGGCTACACCTTC. Its protein product is CAISENRGSNYGYTF.

V is TRBV2 and J is TRBJ2-4; 10 bases fit TRBD2. Looked up from germline, CDR1 is SNHLY and CDR2 is FYNNEI. The CDR3 length is 19 residues. Trimming took 0 bases from V and 0 from J; bases not matched to a gene: 8. The CDR3 DNA reads as TGTGCCAGCAGTGAAGCGTTCGCTAGCGGGAGAAGAGCCAAAAACATTCAGTACTTC. Amino acids: CASSEAFASGRRAKNIQYF.

This clonotype showed up just a few times. The chain has TRBV6-1 and TRBJ1-2; D call uncertain. CDR1 is MNHNS, CDR2 SASEGT, per germline. V lost 3 bases, J lost 8 bases, and 16 bases lay in between. The CDR3 loop spans 14 amino acids. CDR3 loop: CASSDSVLLWGYTF. CDR3 in DNA: TGTGCCAGCAGTGATTCGGTCTTACTCTGGGGCTACACCTTC.

V is TRBV3-1 and J is TRBJ2-2; D call uncertain. The ends were cut back, 2 bases at V and 8 bases at J, with 6 bases in the middle. This CDR3 comprises 12 residues. Germline-derived CDR1 and CDR2 are LGHDT and YNNKEL (reference sequence). The CDR3 DNA reads TGTGCCAGCAGCCAATCTTGGGGGGAGCTGTTTTTT. This translates into CASSQSWGELFF. Together with reference TRBV3-1 and TRBJ2-2, the CDR3 gives the full variable domain: DTAVSQTPKYLVTQMGNDKSIKCEQNLGHDTMYWYKQDSKKFLKIMFSYNNKELIINETVPNRFSPKSPDKAHLNLHINSLELGDSAVYFCASSQSWGELFFGEGSRLTVL.

This chain connects TRBV20-1 to TRBJ1-4; D possibly corresponds to TRBD1 (5 bases). V was pared by 2 bases and J by 7 bases, with 14 bases between. CDR1 and CDR2 (germline): DFQATT, SNEGSKA (reference sequence). The CDR3 has 14 residues. The CDR3 loop is CSARTGTAVEKLFF. The CDR3 DNA reads as TGCAGTGCTAGAACCGGGACTGCGGTTGAAAAACTGTTTTTT.

The J gene is TRBJ2-5, the V gene TRBV5-1; D gene unclear. Trimming took 2 bases from V and 4 from J, leaving 15 bases between them. CDR1 is SGHRS and CDR2 is YFSETQ in the germline V gene. The CDR3 loop spans 15 amino acids. CDR3 residues: CASSFGHTRLETQYF. DNA for the CDR3: TGCGCCAGCAGCTTTGGGCATACAAGATTAGAGACCCAGTACTTC.

This clonotype was observed a few times. The chain uses TRBV27 and TRBJ1-1; no clear D gene. V gave up 10 bases and J gave up 10 bases, with 25 bases separating them. The CDR3 totals 14 residues. Per the germline V gene, CDR1 is MNHEY and CDR2 is SMNVEV (reference sequence). The CDR3 reads CATSTRAAGSLAFF. The CDR3 nucleotides read TGTGCCACCTCTACCCGGGCGGCGGGTAGTTTAGCTTTCTTT.

The chain combines TRBV20-1 with TRBJ1-1; TRBD1 matches at 9 bases. V lost 0 bases, J lost 7 bases, and 3 bases stayed unmatched. CDR3 length: 13 amino acids. Germline V gene data show CDR1 as DFQATT and CDR2 as SNEGSKA (reference sequence). CDR3 sequence reads: CSARDPTGGEAFF. The CDR3 bases are TGCAGTGCTAGAGATCCGACAGGGGGTGAAGCTTTCTTT.

This clonotype was seen more than once but under ten times. The V gene is TRBV11-2, the J gene TRBJ2-7; D uncertain. This CDR3 is 14 amino acids long. The V end lost 0 bases, the J end lost 6 bases, and 12 bases lay between the germline ends. From germline, CDR1 is SGHAT and CDR2 FQNNGV. CDR3 coding DNA: TGTGCCAGCAGCTTAGACAGCTTCCGTCCCGAGCAGTACTTC. It yields the protein CASSLDSFRPEQYF.

The gene calls are TRBV9 and TRBJ2-1; D is possibly TRBD1 (5 bases). The CDR3 extends over 15 amino acids. Germline V lookup: CDR1 SGDLS, CDR2 YYNGEE. V dropped 3 bases and J dropped 8 bases, with 18 bases sitting between them. CDR3 bases: TGTGCCAGCAGCGGGCCAGGGAAACTCCTACATGAGCAGTTCTTC. Translated, it gives CASSGPGKLLHEQFF.

This rearrangement joins TRBV20-1 to TRBJ2-7; the D is unclear. CDR1 is DFQATT and CDR2 is SNEGSKA in the germline V gene (reference sequence). The CDR3 spans 13 residues. Trimming stripped 3 bases from V and 0 bases from J, with 9 bases between. In DNA form, the CDR3 reads TGCAGTGCTAGTCCGGAGAGCTCCTACGAGCAGTACTTC. It codes for CSASPESSYEQYF.

This clonotype has a handful of counts. This chain joins TRBV7-9 and TRBJ1-5; no clear D. The V end lost 5 bases, the J end lost 7 bases, and 9 bases lay between the germline ends. There are 12 residues in the CDR3. Germline CDR1 and CDR2: SEHNR and FQNEAQ (reference sequence). CDR3 in DNA: TGTGCCAGCAGCCAGATGGAGCAGCCCCAGCATTTT. This gives the protein CASSQMEQPQHF.

This clonotype was observed a few times. The J gene is TRBJ2-7, the V gene TRBV28; 9 positions match TRBD2. The V and J ends lost 5 bases and 5 bases, in that order; junction bases with no gene match: 10. CDR1 is MDHEN and CDR2 is SYDVKM in the germline V gene. The CDR3 extends over 15 amino acids. In DNA form, the CDR3 reads TGTGCCAGCAGTGGTGCAGGGACTAGCTCGAACGAGCAGTACTTC. It encodes CASSGAGTSSNEQYF.

The chain links TRBV20-1 to TRBJ2-7, with 11 positions matching TRBD2. CDR3 size: 16 residues. The junction had 8 bases not matched to a gene; V was cut back by 3 bases and J by 1 base. Germline loops: CDR1 DFQATT, CDR2 SNEGSKA (reference sequence). CDR3 sequence reads: CSARYLPSGRSYEQYF. The CDR3 bases are TGCAGTGCTAGGTACCTTCCTAGCGGGAGGTCCTACGAGCAGTACTTC.

The rearrangement joins TRBV27 to TRBJ1-2, with D possibly being TRBD1 (6 bases). CDR3 length: 15 amino acids. Trimming stripped 3 bases from V and 1 base from J, with 12 bases between. CDR1 is MNHEY, CDR2 SMNVEV, per germline (reference sequence). Here the CDR3 DNA reads TGTGCCAGCAGTTTTGGTCAGGGGATTAACTATGGCTACACCTTC. Amino acids: CASSFGQGINYGYTF.

This clonotype was counted ten times or more. The chain combines TRBV7-2 with TRBJ1-5; D possibly corresponds to TRBD1 (5 bases). V was trimmed by 1 base and J by 4 bases, leaving 8 bases between them. Germline-derived CDR1 and CDR2 are SGHTA and FQGNSA. The CDR3 spans 14 residues. For the CDR3, the DNA is TGTGCCAGCAGCTTAGGACAGTTTAATCAGCCCCAGCATTTT. Its translation: CASSLGQFNQPQHF.

This clonotype was detected once. V usage is TRBV20-1 and J usage is TRBJ2-2; 14 nucleotides agree with TRBD2. The CDR3 is made up of 18 amino acids. The germline V gene has CDR1 DFQATT and CDR2 SNEGSKA (reference sequence). Germline trimming cut 0 bases from V and 5 bases from J; bases unmatched to any gene: 8. The CDR3 coding sequence is TGCAGTGCTAGAGATCGACTAGCGGGGGGGCCTTATACCGGGGAGCTGTTTTTT. As protein: CSARDRLAGGPYTGELFF.

This sequence joins TRBV29-1 and TRBJ2-5; 8 nucleotides align to TRBD1. The CDR3 length is 13 residues. The V segment lost 7 bases and the J segment 1 base; nucleotides outside the gene matches: 5. The germline CDR1 and CDR2 sequences are SQVTM and ANQGSEA. CDR3 region: CSAGTGGQETQYF. In DNA form, the CDR3 reads TGCAGCGCAGGGACAGGCGGCCAAGAGACCCAGTACTTC.

This chain joins TRBV15 and TRBJ2-1, with D possibly TRBD2 on 6 matching bases. From germline, CDR1 is LNHNV and CDR2 YYDKDF (reference sequence). The germline V and J ends were trimmed by 0 bases and 1 base, with 10 bases remaining between them. The CDR3 has 16 amino acids. CDR3 region: CATSRDPSASYNEQFF. The CDR3 DNA sequence: TGTGCCACCAGCAGAGACCCTAGCGCATCCTACAATGAGCAGTTCTTC.